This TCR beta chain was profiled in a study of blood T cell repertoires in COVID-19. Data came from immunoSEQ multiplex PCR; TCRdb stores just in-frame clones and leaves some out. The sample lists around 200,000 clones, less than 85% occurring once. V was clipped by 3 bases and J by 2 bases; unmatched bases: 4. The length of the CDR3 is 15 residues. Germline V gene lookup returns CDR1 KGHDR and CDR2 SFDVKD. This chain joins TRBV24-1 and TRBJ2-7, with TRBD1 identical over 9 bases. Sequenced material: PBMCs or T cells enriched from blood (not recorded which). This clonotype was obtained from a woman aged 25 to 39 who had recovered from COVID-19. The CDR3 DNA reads TGTGCCACCAGTGATCCAGGGACAGGGCCCTACGAGCAGTACTTC. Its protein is CATSDPGTGPYEQYF.